Below are 25 T cell receptor beta chains sequenced from a single sample in a study of blood T cell repertoires in COVID-19. Clones were read by immunoSEQ multiplex PCR, and TCRdb kept only the in-frame ones, dropping some. This table holds some 240,000 clones, around 84% found once. The specimen sequenced was PBMCs or T cells enriched from blood (not recorded which). The receptor set was obtained from a woman between 50 and 59 years old who had been exposed to COVID-19.

The chain uses TRBV18 and TRBJ1-2, with 8 bases that match TRBD1. V lost 4 bases to trimming and J lost 7 bases; unmatched junction nucleotides: 5. Germline CDR1 and CDR2: KGHSH and LQKENI. The CDR3 contains 13 residues. CDR3 protein: CASSLWTGFGYTF. The CDR3 DNA follows: TGTGCCAGCTCACTTTGGACAGGGTTTGGCTACACCTTC.

J is TRBJ1-1 and V is TRBV9, with 9 bases aligning to TRBD1. In germline, CDR1 is SGDLS, CDR2 YYNGEE. V dropped 4 bases and J dropped 1; count of bases not matched to a gene: 2. CDR3 length equals 14 residues. This chain's CDR3 is CASSQQGANTEAFF. CDR3 DNA: TGTGCCAGCAGCCAACAGGGGGCGAACACTGAAGCTTTCTTT.

CDR3 sequence reads: CASRPPGQGVGYTF. Written as DNA, the CDR3 is TGTGCCAGCAGACCCCCGGGACAGGGTGTAGGCTACACCTTC. The chain links TRBV28 to TRBJ1-2, with TRBD1 matching 9 bases. The CDR3 covers 14 residues. From germline, CDR1 is MDHEN and CDR2 SYDVKM. Trimming cost V 6 bases and J 8 bases; bases outside gene matches: 10.

The J gene is TRBJ1-3, the V gene TRBV11-2; D is uncertain. The V gene lost 5 bases and the J gene lost 0 bases, with 11 bases spanning the gap. This CDR3 region has 15 residues. The V gene's germline CDR1 is SGHAT and CDR2 FQNNGV. The CDR3 DNA follows: TGTGCCAGCAGCCCCGCTCTGAGCTCTGGAAACACCATATATTTT. Translated: CASSPALSSGNTIYF.

The V call is TRBV2, the J call TRBJ2-7; the match to TRBD2 covers 10 bases. The CDR3 consists of 14 residues. V shed 4 bases and J 0 bases; nucleotides not matched to a gene: 0. In germline, CDR1 is SNHLY, CDR2 FYNNEI. The CDR3 DNA reads as TGTGCCAGCAGTGCTAGCGGGAGCTCCTACGAGCAGTACTTC. Its protein is CASSASGSSYEQYF.

V gene TRBV12-3 or TRBV12-4 combines with J gene TRBJ2-7; TRBD1 aligns across 10 bases. The CDR3 totals 13 residues. V shed 8 bases and J 6 bases; nucleotides not matched to a gene: 7. The CDR3 bases are TGTGCCAGCTCCGGGACAGGGGTCGGCGAGCAGTACTTC. The encoded protein is CASSGTGVGEQYF.

This chain uses TRBV27 with TRBJ2-3; D might be TRBD1 (6 bases). Germline values: CDR1 MNHEY, CDR2 SMNVEV (reference sequence). CDR3 size: 16 residues. The germline V and J ends were trimmed by 4 bases and 1 base, with 15 bases remaining between them. CDR3 DNA sequence: TGTGCCAGCAGTTCCCGTCGACAGGTTGGCACAGATACGCAGTATTTT. This encodes CASSSRRQVGTDTQYF.

The CDR3 sequence: CASSPEAGGTDTQYF. CDR3 nucleotide sequence: TGCGCCAGCAGCCCCGAGGCGGGGGGTACAGATACGCAGTATTTT. The chain uses TRBV5-1 and TRBJ2-3; 8 bases line up with TRBD2. The CDR3 covers 15 residues. Germline CDR1 reads SGHRS; CDR2 reads YFSETQ. J was trimmed by 3 bases and V by 4 bases; bases with no gene match: 7.

The rearrangement uses TRBV5-5 and TRBJ1-1; 8 bases align to TRBD1. The germline V gene has CDR1 SGHKS and CDR2 YYEKEE (reference sequence). This CDR3 comprises 18 residues. The V gene end was trimmed by 6 bases and the J gene end by 0 bases; junction bases not matched to a gene: 16. The CDR3 here is CASTQGDRRFLVNTEAFF. In DNA form, the CDR3 reads TGTGCCAGCACACAGGGGGACAGACGATTTTTAGTGAACACTGAAGCTTTCTTT.

The chain joins TRBV12-3 or TRBV12-4 to TRBJ1-3; D is unresolved. Trimming removed 3 bases from V and 8 bases from J, with 11 bases in between. CDR3 size: 13 residues. DNA of the CDR3: TGTGCCAGCAGTTTGTGGCGGTTAGACACCATATATTTT. This gives the protein CASSLWRLDTIYF.

The chain couples TRBV7-9 to TRBJ2-3; 8 nucleotides match TRBD2. V lost 5 bases and J lost 2; bases outside the gene matches: 6. Per the germline V gene, CDR1 is SEHNR and CDR2 is FQNEAQ (reference sequence). The length of the CDR3 is 15 residues. This chain's CDR3 is CASSPGRGVTDTQYF. In DNA form, the CDR3 reads TGTGCCAGCAGCCCGGGGCGGGGGGTCACAGATACGCAGTATTTT.

This chain connects TRBV30 to TRBJ1-1; D is ambiguous. Germline loops: CDR1 GTSNPN, CDR2 SVGIG (reference sequence). Trimming removed 2 bases at V and 3 bases at J, with 10 bases between. CDR3 size: 13 residues. The chain's CDR3 is CAWSPRVDTEAFF. CDR3 in DNA: TGTGCCTGGAGTCCGAGGGTGGACACTGAAGCTTTCTTT.

This clone was observed once. This CDR3 reads CASSRPNGQGNYGYTF. The CDR3 DNA follows: TGTGCCAGCTCACGCCCAAACGGCCAGGGGAACTATGGCTACACCTTC. The rearrangement links TRBV18 to TRBJ1-2, with D possibly matching TRBD1 (6 bases). Germline assignment: CDR1 KGHSH and CDR2 LQKENI. V was cut by 4 bases and J by 2 bases, with 17 bases left in between. This CDR3 has 16 residues. The variable domain in full, with the rest retrieved from reference TRBV18 and TRBJ1-2, is NAGVMQNPRHLVRRRGQEARLRCSPMKGHSHVYWYRQLPEEGLKFMVYLQKENIIDESGMPKERFSAEFPKEGPSILRIQQVVRGDSAAYFCASSRPNGQGNYGYTFGSGTRLTVV.

This clone was seen just once. The chain is built from TRBV5-1 and TRBJ2-1, with D possibly being TRBD2 (5 bases). CDR3 length equals 15 residues. Germline V gene lookup returns CDR1 SGHRS and CDR2 YFSETQ. V lost 4 bases and J lost 7, with 18 bases in between. CDR3 loop: CASSRPGKAENEQFF. CDR3 in DNA: TGCGCCAGCAGCCGCCCCGGGAAAGCGGAGAATGAGCAGTTCTTC.

This clone was found a few times. The chain carries TRBV7-8 and TRBJ1-1, with a weak D call TRBD1 (5 bases). Trimming cost V 5 bases and J 5 bases, with 15 bases left between them. The CDR3 is made up of 14 amino acids. CDR1 SGHVS and CDR2 FQNEAQ come from the germline V gene. The CDR3 loop is CASSRAGPGTEAFF. The DNA of the CDR3 is TGTGCCAGCAGCCGAGCGGGGCCAGGGACTGAAGCTTTCTTT.

The chain couples TRBV28 to TRBJ1-1, with TRBD1 as a possible D gene (6 bases). Trimming removed 5 bases from V and 9 bases from J, with 22 bases in between. The CDR3 spans 15 residues. Per the germline V gene, CDR1 is MDHEN and CDR2 is SYDVKM. CDR3: CASSPTLGQNPQAFF. CDR3 in DNA: TGTGCCAGCAGTCCCACCCTCGGACAGAACCCGCAAGCTTTCTTT.

This clone was observed once. The V gene is TRBV30, the J gene TRBJ1-4; perhaps TRBD1 as D (5 bases). The ends were cut back, 2 bases at V and 7 bases at J, with 14 bases in the middle. The CDR3 is 14 amino acids. CDR1 GTSNPN and CDR2 SVGIG come from the germline V gene (reference sequence). DNA for the CDR3: TGTGCCTGGAGTCCCGGACACAAAGGTGAAAAACTGTTTTTT. This codes for CAWSPGHKGEKLFF. The variable domain in full, completed from reference TRBV30 and TRBJ1-4, reads SQTIHQWPATLVQPVGSPLSLECTVEGTSNPNLYWYRQAAGRGLQLLFYSVGIGQISSEVPQNLSASRPQDRQFILSSKKLLLSDSGFYLCAWSPGHKGEKLFFGSGTQLSVL.

This chain links TRBV28 with TRBJ1-5; TRBD1 agrees at 9 bases. This CDR3 has 14 amino acids. From germline, CDR1 is MDHEN and CDR2 SYDVKM. The CDR3 spells CATARTGAGQPQHF. For the CDR3, the DNA is TGTGCGACAGCGCGGACAGGGGCAGGACAGCCCCAGCATTTT.

The sample holds a few counts of this clone. The J gene is TRBJ1-5, the V gene TRBV28; D unresolved. Looked up from germline, CDR1 is MDHEN and CDR2 is SYDVKM. With 8 bases removed from V and 6 bases from J, the gap between germline ends came to 11 bases. The CDR3 covers 12 residues. CDR3 protein: CASHGGPQPQHF. The CDR3 DNA reads as TGTGCCAGCCACGGTGGGCCTCAGCCCCAGCATTTT.

The chain links TRBV4-3 to TRBJ2-3, with 15 bases that match TRBD2. CDR1 and CDR2 (germline): LGHNA, YSLEER. The CDR3 length is 19 residues. Trimming at V came to 0 bases and at J to 4 bases, leaving 8 bases not matched to a gene. CDR3 coding DNA: TGCGCCAGCAGCCAAGATTTGGGCGGACTAGCGGGGGGGGCAGATACGCAGTATTTT. The encoded protein is CASSQDLGGLAGGADTQYF.

The CDR3: CASTQGFLAGAQFF. DNA for the CDR3: TGTGCCAGCACCCAGGGCTTCCTAGCGGGGGCTCAGTTCTTC. The J gene is TRBJ2-1, the V gene TRBV11-2, with 10 bases identical to TRBD2. There are 14 residues in the CDR3. Germline V gene data show CDR1 as SGHAT and CDR2 as FQNNGV. V gave up 7 bases and J gave up 13 bases; unmatched junction bases: 13.

The genes are TRBV10-2 and TRBJ2-7; TRBD1 matches at 11 bases. The CDR3 has 15 residues. The germline CDR1 and CDR2 sequences are WSHSY and SAAADI. The trim removed 4 bases at V and 6 bases at J, leaving 8 bases unmatched. CDR3 region: CASSASGTGGAEQYF. For the CDR3, the DNA is TGCGCCAGCAGTGCGTCCGGGACAGGGGGAGCCGAGCAGTACTTC.

This clone was detected a few times. The chain has TRBV7-3 and TRBJ2-1, with 9 nucleotides matching TRBD1. This CDR3 has 15 amino acids. Per germline, CDR1 SGHTA and CDR2 FQGTGA. After removal of 3 bases from V and 6 bases from J, the junction contained 6 bases not matched to a gene. CDR3 nucleotide sequence: TGTGCCAGCAGCTTTAGACAGGGGGAAATCAATGAGCAGTTCTTC. Its protein is CASSFRQGEINEQFF.

The rearrangement links TRBV30 to TRBJ1-1, with TRBD1 as a possible D gene (5 bases). The V end lost 1 base, the J end lost 4 bases, and 10 bases lay between the germline ends. This CDR3 region has 13 residues. From germline, CDR1 is GTSNPN and CDR2 SVGIG (reference sequence). The chain's CDR3 is CAWSADSLTEAFF. The CDR3, as DNA: TGTGCCTGGAGTGCCGACAGCCTCACTGAAGCTTTCTTT.

The chain has TRBV4-2 and TRBJ2-6; D gene ambiguous. Germline CDR1 reads LGHNA; CDR2 reads YNFKEQ. CDR3 length equals 16 residues. V shed 4 bases and J shed 1 base, with 11 bases lying between them. Here the CDR3 reads CASSPLSVSGANVLTF. Here the CDR3 DNA reads TGTGCCAGCAGCCCCTTGAGTGTATCTGGGGCCAACGTCCTGACTTTC.